This T cell receptor beta chain was identified during a study of cytomegalovirus exposure and HLA in healthy donors. General study points: Later work showed greater clonal expansion in HLA-associated TCR beta chains than in equally common others. In most subjects, TCR beta sequences reportedly gave accurate predictions of HLA-A and HLA-B alleles. The classifier reportedly diagnosed cytomegalovirus status with high specificity and sensitivity. The majority of CMV-associated TCR beta chains were reported as apparently HLA-restricted in a later analysis.

V lost 7 bases, J lost 3 bases, and 4 bases stayed unmatched. The length of the CDR3 is 13 residues. CDR1 is SGHTA, CDR2 FQGNSA, per germline. Regarding this clone: The target antigen is unknown.

This PCR relied on a set of 60 Vbeta primers and 13 Jbeta primers. Produced via immunoSEQ multiplex PCR; TCRdb's table is partial and in-frame only. The sample includes approximately 150,000 clones, roughly 79% of them seen just once. The clonotype was recovered from a woman in her thirties or forties in good health and CMV-seronegative. Sequencing was performed on PBMCs. The chain recombines TRBV7-2 with TRBJ2-7, with 9 bases that match TRBD2. DNA for the CDR3: TGTGCCAGCACGACTAGCGGACTCTACGAGCAGTACTTC. Its protein is CASTTSGLYEQYF.